This T cell receptor (beta chain) was captured in a study of shared clonotypes between healthy human individuals. Study at large: Per-donor plates numbered three CD4 naive, three CD4 memory, two CD8 naive and one CD8 memory.

Per the study methods: As immunoSEQ supplied junction-only sequences (without quality scores), filtering differed. The method was immunoSEQ multiplex PCR; TCRdb's version includes in-frame clones alone and lacks a portion of them. V and J calls and clone size are as listed in that table; D and trimming were resolved from the DNA. The table has 1.5 million to 1.9 million clones, 98% seen once. Germline V gene data show CDR1 as MNHEY and CDR2 as SMNVEV (reference sequence). CDR3 length equals 13 residues. Trimming stripped 5 bases from V and 2 bases from J, with 9 bases between. The sequencing sample was made of naive CD4+ T cells sorted from blood. Subset here: CD45RA+ positively selected. The sequence was obtained from a man aged 25-45 years in good health. The chain uses TRBV27 and TRBJ1-2; D is uncertain. The CDR3 region is CASSSGSNYGYTF. DNA for the CDR3: TGTGCCAGCAGTAGTGGGTCGAACTATGGCTACACCTTC.